This T cell receptor (beta chain) stems from a study of Ad26.COV2.S vaccination and SARS-CoV-2 variants. Across the study: By the intramuscular route, Ad26.COV2.S was given once, or twice 56 days apart.

Here immunoSEQ multiplex PCR was the method, and the copy in TCRdb shows in-frame clones only, minus some. The table records 300,000 to 400,000 clones, 75% to 90% of them present only once. The CDR3 is 14 amino acids. Trimming left V 3 bases short and J 7 bases short, with 13 bases between. Germline-derived CDR1 and CDR2 are KGHSH and LQKENI. This sample's treatment: 15 to 20 received Ad26.COV2.S at low or high dose, single or two shots; about five received placebo; per-sample allocation not given. At day 63 after the first vaccine or placebo injection, samples were drawn. SARS-CoV-2 spike from the Wuhan strain was encoded by the vaccine, an Ad26 vector. This clone was seen once. What it binds is not known. Overall study findings and caveats: The TCR-based breadth and depth measures might underestimate overall T cell responses. Spike-specific CD8+ and CD4+ T cell responses reportedly showed substantial breadth after vaccination.

The chain employs TRBV18 and TRBJ1-5, with D maybe TRBD1 (5 bases). The TCR sequence derives from a person aged 18-60 years who received the Ad26.COV2.S COVID-19 vaccine or a placebo. The sequences come from peripheral blood, collected in a trial of Ad26.COV2.S vaccine versus placebo. CDR3 protein: CASSPGPGDQPQHF. The CDR3 DNA reads TGTGCCAGCTCACCGGGGCCGGGGGACCAGCCCCAGCATTTT.